The present T cell receptor (beta chain) was sequenced within a study of OX40 agonist ivuxolimab in advanced cancers. Study at large: Past anti-PD-1, anti-PD-L1 or anti-CTLA-4 therapy was accepted, and around 40% had received some.

Autoimmune disease history or systemic immunosuppression led to patients being barred. At cycle 4 day 1, cycle 7 day 1, and baseline, blood was sampled. Only in-frame clones appear in the TCRdb table, and some are missing; sequencing was by immunoSEQ multiplex PCR. This sample has about 77,000 clones, with 80% to 90% found just once. This clone was seen a handful of times. V trimming: 5 bases; J trimming: 2 bases; junction bases outside the gene matches: 10. Germline CDR1 SGHTA, CDR2 FQGNSA. CDR3 length: 16 amino acids. This chain joins TRBV7-2 and TRBJ2-3; 7 bases fit TRBD2. Sequencing used CD4+ or CD8+ T cells sorted from blood, obtained in a trial of the OX40 agonist ivuxolimab. This clonotype was sampled from an adult with an advanced solid tumor such as melanoma, head and neck, liver or kidney cancer. Written as DNA, the CDR3 is TGTGCCAGCAGCGCCCGGGGCGGGGGAAACACAGATACGCAGTATTTT. It yields the protein CASSARGGGNTDTQYF.